These 12 T cell receptor beta chains came from one sample sequenced in a study of CD8+CD57+ T cells in acquired aplastic anemia. Genomic DNA templated the TCR beta VDJ and CDR3 profiling. TCRdb analysed the reads with MiXCR anew, one entry per CDR3 protein. The sample holds about 160,000 distinct CDR3 sequences, 65% to 75% seen once. Individuals selected for sequencing had exhibited CD8+CD57+ cell expansion on flow cytometry. The specimen was sorted CD4+, CD8+, or CD8+CD57+ T cells (not recorded which) from PBMCs. These receptors were obtained from a human donor with aplastic anemia.

This clonotype was found a few times. The V call is TRBV6-6, the J call TRBJ2-4, with D perhaps matching TRBD2 (7 bases). V was trimmed by 2 bases and J by 0 bases, leaving 17 bases between them. The germline V gene encodes CDR1 MNHNY and CDR2 SVGAGI (reference sequence). There are 18 residues in the CDR3. In nucleotides, the CDR3 is TGTGCCAGCAGTTACGTACAGGGAGGGGATCTAGCCAAAAACATTCAGTACTTC. Translating it yields CASSYVQGGDLAKNIQYF.

The J gene is TRBJ2-3, the V gene TRBV29-1, with D possibly called TRBD1 or TRBD2 (5 bases each). This CDR3 comprises 13 residues. Germline V CDR1 and CDR2: SQVTM, ANQGSEA. The CDR3 sequence: CSDGTGSTDTQYF. The CDR3 DNA is TGCAGTGATGGGACGGGAAGCACAGATACGCAGTATTTT.

The V call is TRBV10-3, the J call TRBJ2-3; D is unresolved. Trimming took 7 bases from V and 2 from J, leaving 28 bases between them. The CDR3 length is 19 residues. Germline CDR1 and CDR2: ENHRY and SYGVKD. CDR3 coding DNA: TGTGCCATCACCGCCGGCTTCGGTGGGGATATCCCTGACACAGATACGCAGTATTTT. This translates into CAITAGFGGDIPDTDTQYF.

V is TRBV7-6 and J is TRBJ2-2, with 7 bases matching TRBD1. The CDR3 spans 15 residues. Germline V lookup: CDR1 SGHVS, CDR2 FNYEAQ. The junction had 7 bases not matched to a gene; V was cut back by 5 bases and J by 4 bases. Here the CDR3 reads CASSQDRTSTGELFF. Here the CDR3 DNA reads TGTGCCAGCAGCCAGGACAGGACGTCCACCGGGGAGCTGTTTTTT.

This chain uses TRBV12-5 with TRBJ2-7; the match to TRBD1 covers 7 bases. CDR1 is LGHNT and CDR2 is FRNRAP in the germline V gene. This CDR3 region has 14 residues. The CDR3 DNA sequence: TGTGCCAGCAGTCCCACCGACAGGGTATCTGGGCAGTACTTC. Translating gives CASSPTDRVSGQYF.

This chain connects TRBV13 to TRBJ1-2; the match to TRBD1 covers 8 bases. The CDR3 spans 14 residues. Germline assignment: CDR1 PRHDT and CDR2 FYEKMQ (reference sequence). Unmatched junction bases numbered 8, after V lost 3 bases and J lost 8 bases. CDR3 protein: CASSLGTGLWGYTF. Written as DNA, the CDR3 is TGTGCCAGCAGCTTGGGGACAGGTCTATGGGGCTACACCTTC.

The J gene is TRBJ1-1, the V gene TRBV4-1; 10 bases map to TRBD1. Trimming cost V 1 base and J 0 bases; bases outside gene matches: 8. There are 18 residues in the CDR3. Germline V CDR1 and CDR2: MGHRA, YSYEKL. The CDR3 here is CASSQGGQGGTMNTEAFF. Written as DNA, the CDR3 is TGCGCCAGCAGCCAAGGAGGACAGGGGGGGACTATGAACACTGAAGCTTTCTTT.

V gene TRBV6-4 combines with J gene TRBJ2-6, with D possibly matching TRBD1 (5 bases). The CDR3 totals 17 residues. Germline V gives CDR1 MRHNA, CDR2 SNTAGT. Trimming removed 2 bases from V and 0 bases from J, with 11 bases in between. DNA of the CDR3: TGTGCCAGCAGTGACGGTACAGGCGACTCTGGGGCCAACGTCCTGACTTTC. Amino acid sequence: CASSDGTGDSGANVLTF.

The genes are TRBV7-9 and TRBJ1-5, with no clear D. The CDR3 contains 15 residues. V was clipped by 6 bases and J by 3 bases, with 15 bases between them. Germline V gene data show CDR1 as SEHNR and CDR2 as FQNEAQ (reference sequence). CDR3 nucleotides: TGTGCCAGCAGTAGTTCTGGGAGGGACAATCAGCCCCAGCATTTT. This encodes CASSSSGRDNQPQHF.

The chain couples TRBV15 to TRBJ1-5, with TRBD1 as a possible D gene (5 bases). Between the trimmed V and J ends, which lost 3 bases and 1 base, there was a span of 13 bases. Germline V gene sequence: CDR1 LNHNV, CDR2 YYDKDF (reference sequence). CDR3 length equals 16 residues. In DNA form, the CDR3 reads TGTGCCACCAGCAGGCAGGGAGGTCAAAGCAATCAGCCCCAGCATTTT. This codes for CATSRQGGQSNQPQHF.

The chain combines TRBV5-1 with TRBJ2-6, with a possible D match to TRBD1 (5 bases). V lost 2 bases, J lost 13 bases, and 16 bases lay in between. The CDR3 spans 14 residues. The germline gives CDR1 SGHRS, CDR2 YFSETQ. CDR3 in amino acids: CASSFGAVDRVLTF. CDR3 DNA: TGCGCCAGCAGCTTTGGGGCCGTGGATCGAGTCCTGACTTTC.

In this sample, this clonotype turned up a few times. The chain employs TRBV10-3 and TRBJ1-2; D is unclear. Trimming cost V 6 bases and J 6 bases, with 14 bases left between them. Germline V gene data show CDR1 as ENHRY and CDR2 as SYGVKD. This CDR3 is 13 amino acids long. CDR3 in amino acids: CAISPRREHGYTF. In DNA, the CDR3 is TGTGCCATCAGCCCCCGCCGTGAGCATGGCTACACCTTC.